The rows below give T cell receptor beta chains drawn from one sample of a study of blood T cell repertoires in COVID-19. Assay used: immunoSEQ multiplex PCR; TCRdb lists only in-frame clones, some missing. The sample lists 60,000 or so clones, over 70% occurring once. Sample: peripheral blood. Source of these receptors: a man under 40 with COVID-19, enrolled during active disease. Both conserved end residues are part of each CDR3. A D gene is named only where the DNA matches it firmly. Expanded clones are given a class, and other clones once, few, many or no size at all.

J	D	size	V	CDR3	DNA
TRBJ1-5	TRBD1	.	TRBV6-5	CASSQGARGQPQHF	TGTGCCAGCAGCCAGGGGGCGCGGGGTCAGCCCCAGCATTTT
TRBJ1-1	.	few	TRBV5-4	CASSYDRHTEAFF	TGTGCCAGCAGCTATGACAGACACACTGAAGCTTTCTTT
TRBJ2-1	.	once	TRBV19	CASSMGPPEYNEQFF	TGTGCCAGTAGTATGGGGCCGCCCGAATACAATGAGCAGTTCTTC
TRBJ1-4	TRBD1	.	TRBV27	CASRRDRADRLFF	TGTGCCAGCCGCCGGGACAGGGCCGACCGGCTGTTTTTT
TRBJ2-4	.	once	TRBV28	CASSSSKNIQYF	TGTGCCAGCAGTTCCAGCAAAAACATTCAGTACTTC
TRBJ1-1	.	.	TRBV9	CASSVGHYTEAFF	TGTGCCAGCAGCGTAGGACACTACACTGAAGCTTTCTTT
TRBJ2-1	.	.	TRBV6-2/TRBV6-3	CASSFGPLGEQQFF	TGTGCCAGCAGTTTCGGACCCCTCGGGGAGCAGCAGTTCTTC
TRBJ2-3	TRBD1	once	TRBV9	CASSVGRGLGSTDTQYF	TGTGCCAGCAGCGTAGGTAGGGGGCTCGGTAGCACAGATACGCAGTATTTT
TRBJ1-3	.	.	TRBV5-4	CASSRQQSSGNTIYF	TGTGCCAGCAGCCGGCAACAGAGCTCTGGAAACACCATATATTTT
TRBJ1-2	.	.	TRBV6-7	CASSYSSSDYGYTF	TGTGCCAGCAGTTACTCGAGTTCTGACTATGGCTACACCTTC
TRBJ2-2	TRBD2	.	TRBV19	CASRTSGRAGTGELFF	TGTGCCAGTAGAACTAGCGGGAGGGCAGGCACCGGGGAGCTGTTTTTT
TRBJ2-3	.	.	TRBV7-2	CASSSGVGRFAQYF	TGTGCCAGCAGCTCGGGGGTAGGGAGGTTCGCGCAGTATTTT
TRBJ2-4	.	.	TRBV28	CASSSRQPGRAKNIQYF	TGTGCCAGCAGTTCTAGACAGCCCGGTAGGGCCAAAAACATTCAGTACTTC
TRBJ1-2	TRBD1	.	TRBV6-6	CASSNLQGRKGGYTF	TGTGCCAGCAGTAACCTACAGGGGAGAAAAGGTGGCTACACCTTC
TRBJ1-1	.	.	TRBV5-4	CASSLEPLGRQGRSTEAFF	TGTGCCAGCAGCTTGGAACCGTTGGGGAGGCAGGGACGGAGCACTGAAGCTTTCTTT
TRBJ2-5	TRBD2	once	TRBV2	CASRDRTSGRWGEETQYF	TGTGCCAGCAGAGACCGGACTAGCGGGAGATGGGGGGAAGAGACCCAGTACTTC
TRBJ2-7	TRBD1	.	TRBV11-2	CASSLRPGQGTEQYF	TGTGCCAGCAGCTTACGACCGGGACAGGGGACCGAGCAGTACTTC
TRBJ2-7	TRBD1	.	TRBV5-1	CASSPQPGGSNEQYF	TGCGCCAGCAGCCCCCAACCAGGGGGCTCAAACGAGCAGTACTTC
TRBJ2-1	TRBD1	.	TRBV3-1/TRBV3-2	CASSQDKRGTGGRGKEQFF	TGTGCCAGCAGCCAAGATAAGCGCGGGACAGGGGGAAGGGGAAAGGAGCAGTTCTTC